Included here is one T cell receptor beta chain sequence, with context. The antigen remains undetermined. CDR3 length equals 11 residues. The germline V gene has CDR1 DFQATT and CDR2 SNEGSKA (reference sequence). With 5 bases removed from V and 5 bases from J, the gap between germline ends came to 8 bases. The sample is drawn from a study of T cell responses to AZD1222 COVID-19 vaccine. Study-level points and caveats: Just six AZD1222 recipients tested seropositive at baseline. Sampled repertoires all dated from after the peak T cell response.

Sequencing was performed with immunoSEQ multiplex PCR; in TCRdb, only in-frame clones are kept and a portion is missing. The table records about 100,000 clones, just over 85% of them present only once. Sequenced material: peripheral blood, taken on day 0 of AZD1222 vaccination. The chain couples TRBV20-1 to TRBJ2-3; no clear D. The TCR originated in an adult in good health. Here the CDR3 DNA reads TGCAGTGCTCCAGACGGAGATACGCAGTATTTT. Its translation is CSAPDGDTQYF.